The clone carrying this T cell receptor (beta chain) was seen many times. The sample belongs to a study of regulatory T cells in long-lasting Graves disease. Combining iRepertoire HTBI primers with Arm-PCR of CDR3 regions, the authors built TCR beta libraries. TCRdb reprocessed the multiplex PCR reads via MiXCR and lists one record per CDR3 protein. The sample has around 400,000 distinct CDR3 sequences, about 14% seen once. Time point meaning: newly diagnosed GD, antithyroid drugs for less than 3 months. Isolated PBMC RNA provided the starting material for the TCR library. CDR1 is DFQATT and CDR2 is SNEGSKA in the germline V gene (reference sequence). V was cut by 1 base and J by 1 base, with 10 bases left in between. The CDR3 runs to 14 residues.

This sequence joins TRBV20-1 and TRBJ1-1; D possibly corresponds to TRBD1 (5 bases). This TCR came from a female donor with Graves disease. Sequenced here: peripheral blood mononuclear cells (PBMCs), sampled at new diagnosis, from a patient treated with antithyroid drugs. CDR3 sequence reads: CSARGPTANTEAFF. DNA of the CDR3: TGCAGTGCTAGAGGGCCGACAGCGAACACTGAAGCTTTCTTT.